Shown below are 14 T cell receptor beta chains from a single sample sequenced in a study of T cell responses to AZD1222 COVID-19 vaccine. TCRdb's copy holds only in-frame clones and misses some; the assay was immunoSEQ multiplex PCR. The sample contains approximately 140,000 clones, about 89% of which appear only once. This specimen consisted of peripheral blood, obtained on day 0 of AZD1222 vaccination. All receptors derive from an adult in good health.

The chain combines TRBV28 with TRBJ2-3, with no clear D. The CDR3 contains 15 residues. Germline assignment: CDR1 MDHEN and CDR2 SYDVKM. The germline V and J ends were trimmed by 5 bases and 9 bases, with 21 bases remaining between them. The CDR3 loop is CASSPPGPLSGTQYF. The CDR3 bases are TGTGCCAGCAGTCCCCCCGGACCCCTCTCTGGGACGCAGTATTTT.

V usage is TRBV28 and J usage is TRBJ1-2; 8 bases fit TRBD1. This CDR3 has 16 amino acids. V shed 6 bases, J shed 7 bases, and the junction held 16 bases outside the gene matches. CDR1 is MDHEN and CDR2 is SYDVKM in the germline V gene. CDR3: CASRDRTGQYGGGYTF. Here the CDR3 DNA reads TGTGCCAGCAGAGATAGGACAGGGCAATACGGAGGTGGCTACACCTTC.

This clone showed up many times. This sequence joins TRBV7-4 and TRBJ1-4, with D perhaps matching TRBD1 (5 bases). The ends were cut back, 4 bases at V and 6 bases at J, with 15 bases in the middle. Per the germline V gene, CDR1 is SGHVT and CDR2 is SQSDAQ. The CDR3 totals 15 residues. The CDR3 DNA follows: TGTGCCAGCAGCTGGGACGAGGGAGAGGATGAAAAACTGTTTTTT. Amino acids: CASSWDEGEDEKLFF.

This chain links TRBV28 with TRBJ1-3; D is ambiguous. Germline V CDR1 and CDR2: MDHEN, SYDVKM. V was clipped by 3 bases and J by 3 bases, with 3 bases between them. CDR3 length: 12 amino acids. This CDR3 reads CASSLVGNTIYF. Written as DNA, the CDR3 is TGTGCCAGCAGTTTGGTTGGAAACACCATATATTTT.

The chain joins TRBV7-9 to TRBJ1-2, with D perhaps matching TRBD1 (6 bases). CDR3 size: 14 residues. The germline V and J ends were trimmed by 3 bases and 4 bases, with 12 bases remaining between them. The germline V gene has CDR1 SEHNR and CDR2 FQNEAQ (reference sequence). The CDR3 reads CASSFYSGAYGYTF. DNA of the CDR3: TGTGCCAGCAGCTTTTACTCAGGGGCCTATGGCTACACCTTC.

Only a few counts were recorded for this clone. The gene calls are TRBV5-4 and TRBJ2-3; 10 bases map to TRBD2. The CDR3 loop spans 14 amino acids. Looked up from germline, CDR1 is SGHNT and CDR2 is YYREEE (reference sequence). Germline trimming cut 4 bases from V and 5 bases from J; bases unmatched to any gene: 4. The CDR3 sequence is CASSLSGRRDTQYF. In DNA, the CDR3 is TGTGCCAGCAGCCTTAGCGGGAGGCGAGATACGCAGTATTTT.

This clone turned up a few times. The V and J genes are TRBV9 and TRBJ2-1, with D hard to call. CDR1 and CDR2 (germline): SGDLS, YYNGEE. V was trimmed by 0 bases and J by 7 bases, leaving 11 bases between them. The CDR3 runs 14 residues. CDR3: CASSVGVWANEQFF. Here the CDR3 DNA reads TGTGCCAGCAGCGTAGGGGTATGGGCTAATGAGCAGTTCTTC.

The rearrangement joins TRBV28 to TRBJ2-3; 8 bases line up with TRBD2. J gave up 2 bases and V 4 bases, and 14 bases lay outside the gene matches. Germline V lookup: CDR1 MDHEN, CDR2 SYDVKM. This CDR3 contains 18 residues. The CDR3 sequence is CASSSQQPAGGPTDTQYF. The CDR3 DNA sequence: TGTGCCAGCAGTTCCCAACAGCCCGCGGGAGGACCCACAGATACGCAGTATTTT. Using reference TRBV28 and TRBJ2-3 for the parts outside the CDR3, the full variable domain is DVKVTQSSRYLVKRTGEKVFLECVQDMDHENMFWYRQDPGLGLRLIYFSYDVKMKEKGDIPEGYSVSREKKERFSLILESASTNQTSMYLCASSSQQPAGGPTDTQYFGPGTRLTVL.

The chain joins TRBV7-8 to TRBJ1-5; D gene ambiguous. Germline CDR1 and CDR2: SGHVS and FQNEAQ. There are 16 residues in the CDR3. V lost 0 bases and J lost 3, with 12 bases in between. Here the CDR3 reads CASSLASLRANQPQHF. CDR3 sequence (DNA): TGTGCCAGCAGCTTAGCGAGCCTTAGGGCCAATCAGCCCCAGCATTTT.

The genes are TRBV19 and TRBJ1-5; D not resolved. V gave up 7 bases and J gave up 2 bases, with 15 bases separating them. This CDR3 region has 15 residues. Germline assignment: CDR1 LNHDA and CDR2 SQIVND (reference sequence). In DNA, the CDR3 is TGTGCCAGTAACCCAGGCAGGAATGGCAATCAGCCCCAGCATTTT. It is translated as CASNPGRNGNQPQHF.

This clone came up once. The V and J genes are TRBV2 and TRBJ2-1, with 11 nucleotides matching TRBD2. CDR1 is SNHLY, CDR2 FYNNEI, per germline. The CDR3 runs to 15 residues. The V and J ends lost 6 bases and 15 bases, in that order; junction bases with no gene match: 16. CDR3 sequence: CASSSRLAGIGELFF. In DNA, the CDR3 is TGTGCCAGCAGCTCAAGACTAGCGGGGATTGGTGAGTTGTTCTTC.

The chain is built from TRBV14 and TRBJ2-5; D perhaps matches TRBD2 (5 bases). V lost 0 bases to trimming and J lost 3 bases, with 20 bases between them. Germline lookup yields CDR1 SGHDN and CDR2 FVKESK. The CDR3 has 18 amino acids. Here the CDR3 reads CASSQDRGVRGIEETQYF. The CDR3 DNA reads as TGTGCCAGCAGCCAAGATCGAGGTGTCCGGGGTATTGAAGAGACCCAGTACTTC.

V gene TRBV20-1 combines with J gene TRBJ2-1; 12 nucleotides agree with TRBD2. Germline assignment: CDR1 DFQATT and CDR2 SNEGSKA (reference sequence). Trimming took 3 bases from V and 8 from J; bases not matched to a gene: 8. The CDR3 runs 15 residues. CDR3 bases: TGCAGTGCTAGTAATCCTAGCGGGAGGGGAGATGAGCAGTTCTTC. Its protein product is CSASNPSGRGDEQFF.

Only one count was recorded for this clone. The CDR3 loop reads CASSSVRGRTEAFF. The CDR3 region has the DNA TGTGCCAGCAGCTCCGTCAGGGGGCGAACTGAAGCTTTCTTT. V gene TRBV7-2 combines with J gene TRBJ1-1; 8 nucleotides match TRBD1. CDR1 SGHTA and CDR2 FQGNSA come from the germline V gene. V shed 4 bases, J shed 5 bases, and the junction held 6 bases outside the gene matches. This CDR3 has 14 residues.